The T cell receptor (beta chain) under discussion was sequenced for a study of low-dose radiotherapy and immunotherapy resistance in tumors. Study in general: Cohort 1 patients were irradiated with 0.5 Gy fractions every 2 weeks to 6.5 Gy total. Patients took oral aspirin 300 mg daily for four cycles from cycle 1 day 1.

Time point in this sample: before trial treatment. Tumors of eligible patients were advanced, solid and lacking tumor-infiltrating lymphocytes. The CDR3 has 15 residues. From germline, CDR1 is DFQATT and CDR2 SNEGSKA (reference sequence). V was pared by 0 bases and J by 4 bases, with 6 bases of the junction left unmatched. TCR amplification ran 15 to 25 PCR cycles using constant-region and V-primer adapter primers. mRNA, after isolation, was amplified by in vitro transcription. TCRdb itself ran the reads through MiXCR, one entry per CDR3 protein. The sample holds tens of thousands of distinct CDR3 sequences; about 12% are singletons and the top ten take roughly 6.4%. This clonotype was observed many times.

This specimen consisted of PBMCs, obtained before treatment. The chain is built from TRBV20-1 and TRBJ2-3; 8 positions agree with TRBD2. This TCR came from a female donor with ovarian cancer. Here the CDR3 DNA reads TGCAGTGCTAGAGATCCCAGCGGGAGTCCAGATACGCAGTATTTT. Residues: CSARDPSGSPDTQYF.